One sample yielded the 3 T cell receptor beta chains listed below, sequenced in a study of brain T cells in children with intractable seizures. Here immunoSEQ multiplex PCR was the method, and the copy in TCRdb shows in-frame clones only, minus some. The profile shows hundreds of thousands of clones, 93% of them singletons. Time point defined: blood from clinic visit 5 months post-surgery; TSC patient then seizure free. Sequences were derived from peripheral blood, sampled about 5 months after surgery. The source is a boy younger than two with tuberous sclerosis and intractable seizures.

This chain connects TRBV5-1 to TRBJ2-5; TRBD2 matches at 10 bases. The ends lost 4 bases at V and 3 bases at J; junction bases unmatched: 3. Germline lookup yields CDR1 SGHRS and CDR2 YFSETQ. The CDR3 length is 14 residues. The CDR3 region is CASSLSGGEETQYF. The CDR3 region has the DNA TGCGCCAGCAGCCTGAGCGGGGGGGAAGAGACCCAGTACTTC.

The gene calls are TRBV18 and TRBJ2-1, with D possibly TRBD1 on 5 matching bases. V shed 3 bases and J shed 9 bases, with 15 bases lying between them. Germline V gene sequence: CDR1 KGHSH, CDR2 LQKENI. This CDR3 is 14 amino acids long. CDR3 in amino acids: CASSPQGFQGEQFF. DNA of the CDR3: TGTGCCAGCTCACCGCAGGGATTTCAAGGTGAGCAGTTCTTC.

The chain couples TRBV28 to TRBJ2-2; D is perhaps TRBD2 (5 bases). Trimming shortened V by 3 bases and J by 4 bases, and 18 bases separated the two germline ends. CDR1 is MDHEN, CDR2 SYDVKM, per germline. This CDR3 has 17 amino acids. The DNA of the CDR3 is TGTGCCAGCAGTTTCAGGCTAGCCCCTGGAGGCACCGGGGAGCTGTTTTTT. Translated, it gives CASSFRLAPGGTGELFF.